The text below deals with one T cell receptor (beta chain). Trimming took 3 bases from V and 0 from J, leaving 6 bases between them. The CDR3 has 13 amino acids. Germline lookup yields CDR1 DFQATT and CDR2 SNEGSKA (reference sequence). The data are from a study of CD8 T cells in Susac syndrome. RNA was extracted with the RNeasy kit, and a quantity of about 0.45 to 1 ug was reverse transcribed using random hexamers. Each CDR3 protein gets one entry after TCRdb re-called the immunoSEQ multiplex PCR reads with MiXCR. Among over 95,000 distinct CDR3 sequences listed, approximately 90% were seen once. The sequencing input was CD8+ T cells from PBMCs. This clonotype was sampled from a human donor in good health. This chain links TRBV20-1 with TRBJ2-1; D is possibly TRBD2 (6 bases). The chain's CDR3 is CSASGGSYNEQFF. Written as DNA, the CDR3 is TGCAGTGCTAGCGGGGGCTCCTACAATGAGCAGTTCTTC.